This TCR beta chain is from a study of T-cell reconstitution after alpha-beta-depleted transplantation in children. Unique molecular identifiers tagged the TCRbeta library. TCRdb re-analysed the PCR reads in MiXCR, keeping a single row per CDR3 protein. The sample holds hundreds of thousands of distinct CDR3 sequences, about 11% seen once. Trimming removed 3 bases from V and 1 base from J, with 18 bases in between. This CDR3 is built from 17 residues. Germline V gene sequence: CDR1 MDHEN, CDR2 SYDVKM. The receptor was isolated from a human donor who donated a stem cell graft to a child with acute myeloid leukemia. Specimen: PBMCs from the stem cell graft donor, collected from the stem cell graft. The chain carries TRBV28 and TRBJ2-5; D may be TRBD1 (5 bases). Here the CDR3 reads CASSLEPDITLQETQYF. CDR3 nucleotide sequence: TGTGCCAGCAGTTTGGAACCGGACATCACCCTCCAAGAGACCCAGTACTTC.